A selection of T cell receptor beta chains follows, all from one sample in a study of blood T cell repertoires in COVID-19. Profiling relied on immunoSEQ multiplex PCR, and the TCRdb table lists in-frame clones only, not all of them. This sample has about 280,000 clones, with 87% found just once. The sequenced sample was PBMCs or T cells enriched from blood (not recorded which). The receptors shown here come from a woman in her thirties or forties who had recovered from COVID-19. CDR3s include the opening cysteine and the closing phenylalanine or tryptophan. The D gene is left open where the match is weak. Clone size is given for some rows only: seen once, a few or many times, or a class if the clone is expanded.

D gene: .; clone size: .; J gene: TRBJ2-5; V gene: TRBV7-3; CDR3 protein: CASSLGGQETQYF; CDR3 DNA: TGTGCCAGCAGCTTAGGGGGGCAAGAGACCCAGTACTTC
D gene: TRBD1; clone size: .; J gene: TRBJ2-7; V gene: TRBV28; CDR3 protein: CASSLPDRAAYEQYF; CDR3 DNA: TGTGCCAGCAGTTTACCCGACAGGGCTGCCTACGAGCAGTACTTC
D gene: TRBD2; clone size: .; J gene: TRBJ2-1; V gene: TRBV7-2; CDR3 protein: CASRKGTSGRNEQFF; CDR3 DNA: TGTGCCAGCAGGAAAGGGACTAGCGGGAGGAACGAGCAGTTCTTC
D gene: .; clone size: .; J gene: TRBJ1-2; V gene: TRBV11-2; CDR3 protein: CASSLAGRYTF; CDR3 DNA: TGTGCCAGCAGCTTGGCGGGGCGCTACACCTTC
D gene: TRBD1; clone size: .; J gene: TRBJ2-7; V gene: TRBV28; CDR3 protein: CASSRQGSYEQYF; CDR3 DNA: TGTGCCAGCAGTAGACAGGGCTCCTACGAGCAGTACTTC
D gene: TRBD2; clone size: .; J gene: TRBJ2-1; V gene: TRBV18; CDR3 protein: CASSPGLAQGYNEQFF; CDR3 DNA: TGTGCCAGCTCACCTGGACTAGCGCAAGGATACAATGAGCAGTTCTTC
D gene: TRBD1; clone size: .; J gene: TRBJ2-7; V gene: TRBV5-1; CDR3 protein: CASSYAGTGGYEQYF; CDR3 DNA: TGCGCCAGCAGCTATGCGGGGACAGGGGGTTACGAGCAGTACTTC
D gene: .; clone size: .; J gene: TRBJ2-1; V gene: TRBV30; CDR3 protein: CAWSRVAAKWLDNEQFF; CDR3 DNA: TGTGCCTGGAGCAGGGTCGCGGCAAAATGGTTGGACAATGAGCAGTTCTTC
D gene: .; clone size: .; J gene: TRBJ1-2; V gene: TRBV19; CDR3 protein: CASEEGANYGYTF; CDR3 DNA: TGTGCCAGCGAGGAGGGAGCTAACTATGGCTACACCTTC
D gene: .; clone size: .; J gene: TRBJ2-4; V gene: TRBV25-1; CDR3 protein: CASSEYGGTALAKNIQYF; CDR3 DNA: TGTGCCAGCAGTGAATATGGGGGGACGGCCCTAGCCAAAAACATTCAGTACTTC
D gene: TRBD1; clone size: .; J gene: TRBJ1-1; V gene: TRBV28; CDR3 protein: CASSSRDRVYAFF; CDR3 DNA: TGTGCCAGCAGTAGCCGGGACAGGGTATACGCTTTCTTT
D gene: .; clone size: .; J gene: TRBJ1-1; V gene: TRBV11-2; CDR3 protein: CASSPPGGTEAFF; CDR3 DNA: TGTGCCAGCAGCCCTCCGGGGGGCACTGAAGCTTTCTTT
D gene: .; clone size: few; J gene: TRBJ1-5; V gene: TRBV18; CDR3 protein: CASSQDINQPQHF; CDR3 DNA: TGTGCCAGCTCACAGGACATTAATCAGCCCCAGCATTTT
D gene: TRBD2; clone size: few; J gene: TRBJ2-7; V gene: TRBV6-5; CDR3 protein: CASSSFGVAGVNEQYF; CDR3 DNA: TGTGCCAGCAGTTCTTTCGGGGTAGCGGGAGTAAACGAGCAGTACTTC
D gene: .; clone size: .; J gene: TRBJ1-5; V gene: TRBV30; CDR3 protein: CALERGGQGQPQHF; CDR3 DNA: TGTGCCTTAGAACGCGGGGGGCAGGGGCAGCCCCAGCATTTT
D gene: .; clone size: .; J gene: TRBJ2-5; V gene: TRBV5-1; CDR3 protein: CASSGGSETETQYF; CDR3 DNA: TGCGCCAGCAGCGGGGGGTCAGAAACCGAGACCCAGTACTTC
D gene: TRBD2; clone size: .; J gene: TRBJ2-7; V gene: TRBV7-2; CDR3 protein: CASSLRGSGLASYEQYF; CDR3 DNA: TGTGCCAGCAGTTTAAGAGGGTCCGGACTAGCTTCCTACGAGCAGTACTTC
D gene: .; clone size: once; J gene: TRBJ2-3; V gene: TRBV4-2; CDR3 protein: CASSVGAVQYF; CDR3 DNA: TGTGCCAGCAGCGTGGGAGCGGTGCAGTATTTT
D gene: TRBD2; clone size: once; J gene: TRBJ2-3; V gene: TRBV30; CDR3 protein: CAWSVLAGGDTQYF; CDR3 DNA: TGTGCCTGGAGTGTACTTGCGGGAGGCGATACGCAGTATTTT
D gene: TRBD1; clone size: .; J gene: TRBJ1-1; V gene: TRBV29-1; CDR3 protein: CSVAPLTGGTEAFF; CDR3 DNA: TGCAGCGTCGCACCCCTAACAGGGGGCACTGAAGCTTTCTTT
D gene: .; clone size: .; J gene: TRBJ2-7; V gene: TRBV4-2; CDR3 protein: CASSPSEGVGYEQYF; CDR3 DNA: TGTGCCAGCAGCCCATCCGAAGGGGTGGGCTACGAGCAGTACTTC
D gene: .; clone size: .; J gene: TRBJ1-1; V gene: TRBV18; CDR3 protein: CASSPREGATEAFF; CDR3 DNA: TGTGCCAGCTCACCAAGGGAGGGAGCCACTGAAGCTTTCTTT
D gene: TRBD1; clone size: .; J gene: TRBJ1-2; V gene: TRBV29-1; CDR3 protein: CSATGEGYGYTF; CDR3 DNA: TGCAGCGCGACAGGGGAAGGGTATGGCTACACCTTC
D gene: .; clone size: .; J gene: TRBJ2-1; V gene: TRBV7-2; CDR3 protein: CASSLRRNPSSYNEQFF; CDR3 DNA: TGTGCCAGCAGCCTACGACGGAATCCTAGCTCCTACAATGAGCAGTTCTTC
D gene: .; clone size: .; J gene: TRBJ1-1; V gene: TRBV30; CDR3 protein: CAWSTGLRTEAFF; CDR3 DNA: TGTGCCTGGAGCACAGGGTTAAGAACTGAAGCTTTCTTT
D gene: .; clone size: .; J gene: TRBJ2-1; V gene: TRBV6-1; CDR3 protein: CASSEVPLDEQFF; CDR3 DNA: TGTGCCAGCAGTGAAGTCCCACTGGATGAGCAGTTCTTC
D gene: .; clone size: .; J gene: TRBJ1-4; V gene: TRBV21-1; CDR3 protein: CASSKTGQGRNEKLFF; CDR3 DNA: TGTGCCAGCAGCAAAACTGGACAGGGTCGTAATGAAAAACTGTTTTTT
D gene: .; clone size: once; J gene: TRBJ2-2; V gene: TRBV25-1; CDR3 protein: CASSYQVGELFF; CDR3 DNA: TGTGCCAGCAGTTATCAGGTCGGGGAGCTGTTTTTT
D gene: TRBD1; clone size: .; J gene: TRBJ1-2; V gene: TRBV5-1; CDR3 protein: CASSRQGEDYGYTF; CDR3 DNA: TGCGCCAGCAGCCGACAGGGGGAGGACTATGGCTACACCTTC
D gene: TRBD1; clone size: .; J gene: TRBJ2-7; V gene: TRBV19; CDR3 protein: CASSSRGDRAYEQYF; CDR3 DNA: TGTGCCAGTAGTTCACGGGGGGACAGGGCCTACGAGCAGTACTTC
D gene: TRBD2; clone size: .; J gene: TRBJ2-1; V gene: TRBV27; CDR3 protein: CASSFQRGSNEQFF; CDR3 DNA: TGTGCCAGCAGTTTTCAGCGGGGGTCTAATGAGCAGTTCTTC
D gene: .; clone size: .; J gene: TRBJ1-6; V gene: TRBV7-2; CDR3 protein: CASSSQGHYNSPLHF; CDR3 DNA: TGTGCCAGCAGCTCCCAGGGACACTATAATTCACCCCTCCACTTT
D gene: TRBD1; clone size: few; J gene: TRBJ1-5; V gene: TRBV28; CDR3 protein: CASSPRDRVSQPQHF; CDR3 DNA: TGTGCCAGCAGCCCCCGGGACAGGGTTAGTCAGCCCCAGCATTTT
D gene: .; clone size: .; J gene: TRBJ1-1; V gene: TRBV19; CDR3 protein: CASNWRGSITEAFF; CDR3 DNA: TGTGCCAGTAACTGGAGGGGCTCAATCACTGAAGCTTTCTTT
D gene: TRBD2; clone size: .; J gene: TRBJ2-5; V gene: TRBV7-8; CDR3 protein: CASSFGSLAGGQETQYF; CDR3 DNA: TGTGCCAGCAGCTTTGGGTCCCTAGCGGGGGGTCAAGAGACCCAGTACTTC
D gene: .; clone size: .; J gene: TRBJ2-5; V gene: TRBV9; CDR3 protein: CASSVAGKETQYF; CDR3 DNA: TGTGCCAGCAGCGTAGCGGGGAAAGAGACCCAGTACTTC
D gene: TRBD2; clone size: .; J gene: TRBJ2-1; V gene: TRBV7-9; CDR3 protein: CASSSWGLAGNEQFF; CDR3 DNA: TGTGCCAGCAGCTCCTGGGGACTAGCGGGCAATGAGCAGTTCTTC
D gene: TRBD1; clone size: .; J gene: TRBJ1-5; V gene: TRBV27; CDR3 protein: CASSPRQGGQPQHF; CDR3 DNA: TGTGCCAGCAGTCCCAGACAGGGTGGTCAGCCCCAGCATTTT
D gene: .; clone size: .; J gene: TRBJ2-7; V gene: TRBV28; CDR3 protein: CASSPVSYEQYF; CDR3 DNA: TGTGCCAGCAGTCCAGTCTCCTACGAGCAGTACTTC
D gene: .; clone size: once; J gene: TRBJ2-5; V gene: TRBV30; CDR3 protein: CAWRTVTVGTQYF; CDR3 DNA: TGTGCCTGGAGGACAGTCACCGTGGGGACCCAGTACTTC
D gene: TRBD1; clone size: .; J gene: TRBJ1-2; V gene: TRBV13; CDR3 protein: CASSLNRGRDGYTF; CDR3 DNA: TGTGCCAGCAGCCTCAACAGGGGGCGGGATGGCTACACCTTC
D gene: .; clone size: .; J gene: TRBJ1-4; V gene: TRBV7-2; CDR3 protein: CASSPSGTTNEKLFF; CDR3 DNA: TGTGCCAGCAGCCCAAGCGGCACAACTAATGAAAAACTGTTTTTT